This TCR beta chain derives from a study of OX40 agonist ivuxolimab in advanced cancers. At the level of the study: Intravenous ivuxolimab at 0.01 to 10 mg/kg was given to patients every 2 weeks. Mean age around 60 years, range about 20 to 85; just over 80% male.

The repertoire was sequenced with immunoSEQ multiplex PCR; TCRdb's copy has only in-frame clones and lacks some. Of tens of thousands of clones listed, approximately 91% are singletons. About this clone: Its specificity is not known.

Notes on the study in general: Some patients without response likewise showed low normalized clonal expansion. Expanded clones belonging to CD8+ T cells outnumbered, on average, those of CD4+.

The TCR originated in an adult with an advanced solid tumor such as melanoma, head and neck, liver or kidney cancer. The sequencing used CD4+ or CD8+ T cells sorted from blood, collected in a trial of the OX40 agonist ivuxolimab.

The CDR3 DNA follows: TGCAGCGCTAAAGCGGGGGTTGCTTCACCCCTCCACTTT. The encoded protein is CSAKAGVASPLHF. The chain uses TRBV29-1 and TRBJ1-6; a weak D match, TRBD1 (5 bases). This CDR3 has 13 amino acids. Trimming shortened V by 7 bases and J by 9 bases, and 16 bases separated the two germline ends. Germline values: CDR1 SQVTM, CDR2 ANQGSEA.